This T cell receptor (beta chain) comes out of a study of T-cell reconstitution after alpha-beta-depleted transplantation in children. Using unique molecular identifiers, the investigators prepared the TCRbeta library. TCRdb itself ran the PCR reads through MiXCR, one entry per CDR3 protein. Of hundreds of thousands of distinct CDR3 sequences listed, about an eighth are singletons. The table lists this clonotype with many counts. V was pared by 4 bases and J by 4 bases, with 25 bases between. There are 18 residues in the CDR3. Germline CDR1 SGHDT, CDR2 YYEEEE. The TCR comes from a human donor who donated a stem cell graft to a child with combined immunodeficiency. This chain joins TRBV5-6 and TRBJ2-3; maybe TRBD2 (7 bases). Sequencing used PBMCs from the stem cell graft donor, obtained from the stem cell graft. CDR3 protein: CASSITGTYGLDSDTQYF. The CDR3 DNA reads as TGTGCCAGCAGCATTACCGGGACATACGGACTAGATTCAGATACGCAGTATTTT. The full variable domain, its missing parts supplied by reference TRBV5-6 and TRBJ2-3, is DAGVTQSPTHLIKTRGQQVTLRCSPKSGHDTVSWYQQALGQGPQFIFQYYEEEERQRGNFPDRFSGHQFPNYSSELNVNALLLGDSALYLCASSITGTYGLDSDTQYFGPGTRLTVL.